This TCR beta chain was recorded in a study of monozygotic twins with inflammatory bowel disease. A remark on this clonotype: Its antigen is as yet unknown.

Investigators extracted total RNA from whole blood and did not sort T cells. CDR1 is GTSNPN, CDR2 SVGIG, per germline (reference sequence). The CDR3 loop spans 16 amino acids. Researchers used template switching to add UMIs featuring a 6-nucleotide sample barcode. TCRdb reprocessed the 5' RACE reads and keeps a single row for each CDR3 protein, giving no DNA. There are more than 300,000 distinct CDR3 sequences in the sample, with 2.5% to 3% held by the top ten. Findings and limits, study-wide: Clonotype sharing was lower in IBD patients than healthy twins, most markedly with disease activity. Cells of different T cell subtypes could not be told apart.

V and J are TRBV30 and TRBJ2-5; no DNA is available, so the TRBD1 call from TCRdb remains unchecked. The specimen was blood. The clonotype comes from a human donor with ulcerative colitis or Crohn's disease, or a healthy co-twin of an affected twin (not recorded which). This CDR3 is CAWSDPGTGGQETQYF.